This T cell receptor beta chain comes out of a study of identical twins. Study-level results: For zero-insertion analyses, partial confounding could come from invariant MAIT and iNKT cells. High-abundance cord blood beta clonotypes had fewer insertions; memory repertoires showed none.

Trimming pared 4 bases from V and 2 bases from J, leaving 19 bases between. This CDR3 has 17 residues. The germline V gene encodes CDR1 LNHNV and CDR2 YYDKDF (reference sequence). Among all donors, each was a healthy Caucasian. Template switching added a universal primer site, and cDNA bore unique molecular identifiers. One entry per CDR3 protein results from TCRdb running MiXCR on the 5' RACE reads. The profile shows 450,000 or so distinct CDR3 sequences, approximately 17% of them singletons. In its sample, this clonotype was seen many times. The antigen is undetermined. The chain employs TRBV15 and TRBJ2-3, with D perhaps being TRBD1 or TRBD2 (5 bases each). The receptor was isolated from a man aged 45 to 65 in good health. The sequenced sample consisted of naive T cells sorted from blood. The CDR3 loop is CATSKGSFEGSTDTQYF. The CDR3 region has the DNA TGTGCCACCAGCAAGGGTTCCTTTGAGGGGTCCACAGATACGCAGTATTTT.